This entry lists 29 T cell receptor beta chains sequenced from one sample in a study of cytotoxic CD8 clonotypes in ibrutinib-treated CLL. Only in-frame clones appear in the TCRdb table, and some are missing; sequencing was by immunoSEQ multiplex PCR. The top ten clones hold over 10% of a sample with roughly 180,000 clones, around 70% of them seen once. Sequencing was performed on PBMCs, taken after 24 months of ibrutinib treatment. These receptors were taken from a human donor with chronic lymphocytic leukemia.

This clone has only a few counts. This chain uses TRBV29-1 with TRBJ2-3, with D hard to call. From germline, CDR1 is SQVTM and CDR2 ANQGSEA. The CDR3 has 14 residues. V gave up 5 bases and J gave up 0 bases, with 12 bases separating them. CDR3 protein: CSVTPLSSTDTQYF. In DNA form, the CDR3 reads TGCAGCGTTACCCCACTCAGCAGCACAGATACGCAGTATTTT.

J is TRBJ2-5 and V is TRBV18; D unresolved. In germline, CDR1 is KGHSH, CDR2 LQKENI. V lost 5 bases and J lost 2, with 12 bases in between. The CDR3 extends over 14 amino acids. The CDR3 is CASSYRTVQETQYF. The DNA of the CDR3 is TGTGCCAGCTCATACCGGACGGTACAAGAGACCCAGTACTTC.

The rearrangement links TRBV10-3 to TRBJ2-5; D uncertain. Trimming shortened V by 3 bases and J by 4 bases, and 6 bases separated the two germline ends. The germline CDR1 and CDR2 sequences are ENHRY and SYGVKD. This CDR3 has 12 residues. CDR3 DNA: TGTGCCATCAGTGACGGCAGAGAGACCCAGTACTTC. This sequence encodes CAISDGRETQYF.

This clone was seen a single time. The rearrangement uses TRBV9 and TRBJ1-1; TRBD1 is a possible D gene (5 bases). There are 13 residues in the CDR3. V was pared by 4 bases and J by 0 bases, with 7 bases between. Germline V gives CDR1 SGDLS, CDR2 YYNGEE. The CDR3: CASSLQVNTEAFF. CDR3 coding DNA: TGTGCCAGCAGCCTACAGGTGAACACTGAAGCTTTCTTT.

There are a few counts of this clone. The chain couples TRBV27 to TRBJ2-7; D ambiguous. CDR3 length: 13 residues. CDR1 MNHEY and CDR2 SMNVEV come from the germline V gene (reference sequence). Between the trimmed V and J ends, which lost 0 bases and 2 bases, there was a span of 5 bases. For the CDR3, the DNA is TGTGCCAGCAGTTTATCGAGAGCCTACGAGCAGTACTTC. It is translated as CASSLSRAYEQYF.

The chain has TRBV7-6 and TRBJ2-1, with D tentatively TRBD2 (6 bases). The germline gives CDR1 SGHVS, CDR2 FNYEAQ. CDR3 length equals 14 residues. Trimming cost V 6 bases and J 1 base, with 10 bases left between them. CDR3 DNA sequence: TGTGCCAGCAGTAAGGAGGGGTCCTACAATGAGCAGTTCTTC. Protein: CASSKEGSYNEQFF.

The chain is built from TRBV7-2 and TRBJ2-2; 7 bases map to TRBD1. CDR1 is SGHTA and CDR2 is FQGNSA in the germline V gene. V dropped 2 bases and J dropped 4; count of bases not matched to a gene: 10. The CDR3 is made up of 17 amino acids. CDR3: CASSLPTGTAVTGELFF. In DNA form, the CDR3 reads TGTGCCAGCAGCTTACCCACCGGGACAGCTGTCACCGGGGAGCTGTTTTTT.

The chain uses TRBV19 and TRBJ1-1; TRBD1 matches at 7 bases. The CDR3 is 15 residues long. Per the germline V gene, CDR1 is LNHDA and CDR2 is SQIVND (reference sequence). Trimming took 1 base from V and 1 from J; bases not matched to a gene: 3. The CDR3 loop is CASSIGRTGNTEAFF. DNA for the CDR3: TGTGCCAGTAGTATAGGGAGGACAGGGAACACTGAAGCTTTCTTT.

The CDR3 reads CSVVGGREAYQNYGYTF. The CDR3 nucleotides read TGCAGCGTTGTTGGGGGGCGCGAAGCGTACCAAAACTATGGCTACACCTTC. The chain employs TRBV29-1 and TRBJ1-2; D is perhaps TRBD1 (6 bases). The V gene's germline CDR1 is SQVTM and CDR2 ANQGSEA. The germline V and J ends were trimmed by 4 bases and 2 bases, with 23 bases remaining between them. The CDR3 is 17 amino acids.

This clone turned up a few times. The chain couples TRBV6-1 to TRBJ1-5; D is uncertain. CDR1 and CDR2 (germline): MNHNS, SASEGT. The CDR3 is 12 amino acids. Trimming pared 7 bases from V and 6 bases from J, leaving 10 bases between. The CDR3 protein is CASTPFGQPQHF. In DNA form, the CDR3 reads TGTGCCAGCACGCCCTTCGGTCAGCCCCAGCATTTT.

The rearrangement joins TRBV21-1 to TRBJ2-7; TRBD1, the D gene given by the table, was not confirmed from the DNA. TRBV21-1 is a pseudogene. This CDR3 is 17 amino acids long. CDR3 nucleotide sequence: TGTGCCAGCAGCAAAGTAGGACAGGACGAGAGCTCCTACGAGCAGTACTTC. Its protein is CASSKVGQDESSYEQYF.

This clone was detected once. The CDR3: CASRISGTFGTQYF. The CDR3 DNA reads as TGTGCCAGCAGAATTAGCGGTACCTTTGGTACGCAGTATTTT. The V gene is TRBV27, the J gene TRBJ2-3; the D gene is possibly TRBD2 (6 bases). CDR3 length: 14 residues. Germline-derived CDR1 and CDR2 are MNHEY and SMNVEV (reference sequence). The germline V and J ends were trimmed by 6 bases and 8 bases, with 18 bases remaining between them.

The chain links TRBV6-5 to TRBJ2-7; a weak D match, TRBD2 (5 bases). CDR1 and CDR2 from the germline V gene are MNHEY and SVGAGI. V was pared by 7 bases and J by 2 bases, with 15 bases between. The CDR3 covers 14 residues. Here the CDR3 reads CASTKEEDPYEQYF. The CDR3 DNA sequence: TGTGCCAGCACCAAAGAGGAGGACCCCTACGAGCAGTACTTC.

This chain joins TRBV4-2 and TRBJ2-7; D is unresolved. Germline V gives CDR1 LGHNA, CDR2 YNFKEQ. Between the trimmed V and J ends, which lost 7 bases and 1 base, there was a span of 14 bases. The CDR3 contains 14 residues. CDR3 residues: CASKVQGESYEQYF. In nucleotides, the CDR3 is TGTGCCAGCAAGGTCCAAGGCGAATCCTACGAGCAGTACTTC.

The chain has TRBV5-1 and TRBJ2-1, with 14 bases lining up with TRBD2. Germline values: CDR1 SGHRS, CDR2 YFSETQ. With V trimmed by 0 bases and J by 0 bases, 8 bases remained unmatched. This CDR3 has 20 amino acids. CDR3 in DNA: TGCGCCAGCAGCTTGGCGGGACTAGCGGGAGTCAAAAGCTCCTACAATGAGCAGTTCTTC. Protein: CASSLAGLAGVKSSYNEQFF.

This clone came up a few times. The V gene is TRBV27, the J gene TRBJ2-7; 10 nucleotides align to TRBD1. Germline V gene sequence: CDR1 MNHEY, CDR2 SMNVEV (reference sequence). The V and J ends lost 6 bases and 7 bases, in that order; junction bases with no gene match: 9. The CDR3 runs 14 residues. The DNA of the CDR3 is TGTGCCAGCAGGACAGCGGGACAGGGGCGTGAGCAGTACTTC. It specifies CASRTAGQGREQYF.

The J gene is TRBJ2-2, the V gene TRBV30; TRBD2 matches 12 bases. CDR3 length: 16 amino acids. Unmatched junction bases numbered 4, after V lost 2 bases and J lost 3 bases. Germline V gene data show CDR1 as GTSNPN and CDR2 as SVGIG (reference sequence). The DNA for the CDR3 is TGTGCCTGGAGTTTACTAGCGGGAGGCCACACCGGGGAGCTGTTTTTT. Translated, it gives CAWSLLAGGHTGELFF. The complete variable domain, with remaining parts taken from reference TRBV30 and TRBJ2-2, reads SQTIHQWPATLVQPVGSPLSLECTVEGTSNPNLYWYRQAAGRGLQLLFYSVGIGQISSEVPQNLSASRPQDRQFILSSKKLLLSDSGFYLCAWSLLAGGHTGELFFGEGSRLTVL.

CDR3 bases: TGTGCCAGCAGCTTATCTGGGACTAGCGGGAGCTCTGGGGCCAACGTCCTGACTTTC. It codes for CASSLSGTSGSSGANVLTF. This chain uses TRBV7-9 with TRBJ2-6; 14 bases fit TRBD2. This CDR3 has 19 residues. Trimming took 2 bases from V and 0 from J; bases not matched to a gene: 3. Germline V gives CDR1 SEHNR, CDR2 FQNEAQ (reference sequence).

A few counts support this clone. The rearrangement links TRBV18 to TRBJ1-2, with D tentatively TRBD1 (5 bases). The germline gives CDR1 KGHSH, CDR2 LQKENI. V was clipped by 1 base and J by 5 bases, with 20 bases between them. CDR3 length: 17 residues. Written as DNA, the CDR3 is TGTGCCAGCTCACCACAGGAGTTGTCGGCGGGGGGATATGGCTACACCTTC. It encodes CASSPQELSAGGYGYTF.

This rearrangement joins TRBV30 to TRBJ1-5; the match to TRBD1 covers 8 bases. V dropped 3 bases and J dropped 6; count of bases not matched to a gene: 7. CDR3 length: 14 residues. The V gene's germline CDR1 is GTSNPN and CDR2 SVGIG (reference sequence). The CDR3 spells CAWRGAGGSQPQHF. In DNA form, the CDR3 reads TGTGCCTGGAGGGGGGCAGGGGGCAGTCAGCCCCAGCATTTT.

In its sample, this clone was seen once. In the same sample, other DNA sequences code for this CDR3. The CDR3 is CSVGQGTDTQYF. The CDR3 DNA reads as TGCAGCGTTGGACAGGGTACAGATACGCAGTATTTT. J is TRBJ2-3 and V is TRBV29-1; 7 bases agree with TRBD1. The J segment lost 3 bases and the V segment lost 4 bases, leaving 1 base of the junction unmatched. CDR1 SQVTM and CDR2 ANQGSEA come from the germline V gene. This CDR3 comprises 12 residues.

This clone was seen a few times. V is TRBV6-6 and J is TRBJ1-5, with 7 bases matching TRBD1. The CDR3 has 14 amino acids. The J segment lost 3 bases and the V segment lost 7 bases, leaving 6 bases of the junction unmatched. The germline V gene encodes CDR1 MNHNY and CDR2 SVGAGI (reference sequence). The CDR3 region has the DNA TGTGCCAGCAACTCGGGACAGTTCAATCAGCCCCAGCATTTT. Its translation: CASNSGQFNQPQHF.

In nucleotides, the CDR3 is TGTGCCAGCAGTACAAGACAAAATCGTGAAATGAACACTGAAGCTTTCTTT. This encodes CASSTRQNREMNTEAFF. The chain uses TRBV27 and TRBJ1-1; the D is unclear. With 5 bases removed from V and 0 bases from J, the gap between germline ends came to 19 bases. CDR3 length equals 17 residues. CDR1 is MNHEY, CDR2 SMNVEV, per germline (reference sequence).

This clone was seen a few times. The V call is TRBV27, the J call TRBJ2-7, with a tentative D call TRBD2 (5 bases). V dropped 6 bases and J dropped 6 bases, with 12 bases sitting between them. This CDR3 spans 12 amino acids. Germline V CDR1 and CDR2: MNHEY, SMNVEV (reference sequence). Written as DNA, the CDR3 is TGTGCCAGCAGCCAGGTCCGGGGCGAGCAGTACTTC. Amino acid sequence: CASSQVRGEQYF.

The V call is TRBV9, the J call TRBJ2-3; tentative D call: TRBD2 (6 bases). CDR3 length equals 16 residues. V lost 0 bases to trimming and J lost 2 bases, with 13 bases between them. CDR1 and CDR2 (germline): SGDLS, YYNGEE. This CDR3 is CASSVDPAGTTDTQYF. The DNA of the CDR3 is TGTGCCAGCAGCGTAGATCCGGCGGGGACCACAGATACGCAGTATTTT.

The DNA of the CDR3 is TGTGCCAGCAGTTACGGATGGACAGGGACCTACGAGCAGTACTTC. It is translated as CASSYGWTGTYEQYF. The V and J genes are TRBV6-5 and TRBJ2-7, with 8 bases lining up with TRBD1. J lost 2 bases, V lost 2 bases, and 5 bases had no gene match. The CDR3 runs to 15 residues. Germline V gives CDR1 MNHEY, CDR2 SVGAGI.

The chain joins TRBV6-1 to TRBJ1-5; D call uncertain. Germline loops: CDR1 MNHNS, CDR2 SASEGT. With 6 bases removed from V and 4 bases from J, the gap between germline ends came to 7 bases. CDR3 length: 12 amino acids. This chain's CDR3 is CASSPWNQPQHF. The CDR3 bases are TGTGCCAGCAGCCCCTGGAATCAGCCCCAGCATTTT.

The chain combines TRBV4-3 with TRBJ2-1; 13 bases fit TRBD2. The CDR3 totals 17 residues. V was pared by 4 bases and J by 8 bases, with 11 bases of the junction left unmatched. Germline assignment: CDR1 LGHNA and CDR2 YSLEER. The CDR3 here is CASSPKYTSGRGDEQFF. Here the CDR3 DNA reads TGCGCCAGCAGCCCAAAATACACTAGCGGGAGGGGGGATGAGCAGTTCTTC.

The DNA for the CDR3 is TGCGCCAGCAGCCACGGGACCATCTCCTACGAGCAGTACTTC. Amino acid sequence: CASSHGTISYEQYF. The V gene is TRBV5-1, the J gene TRBJ2-7; D assignment may be TRBD1 or TRBD2 (5 bases each). CDR3 length equals 14 residues. CDR1 SGHRS and CDR2 YFSETQ come from the germline V gene. The V gene lost 4 bases and the J gene lost 0 bases, with 11 bases spanning the gap.